This section outlines one T cell receptor beta chain sequence together with its context. What it binds is not known. The data derive from a study of beta chain features in type 1 diabetes. Findings of the study overall: Lower insertion and higher deletion counts appeared at VDJ junctions in type 1 diabetes patients.

The study reverse transcribed the entire isolated RNA, so it sequenced expressed TCRB transcripts. Clones were sequenced by immunoSEQ multiplex PCR, and TCRdb holds only the in-frame ones, with some missing. Of fewer than 900,000 clones in the sample, roughly 16% were seen once. CDR1 and CDR2 from the germline V gene are MNHEY and SMNVEV (reference sequence). CDR3 length: 12 amino acids. V was clipped by 5 bases and J by 7 bases, with 11 bases between them. This receptor was identified in a woman aged 18-29 years in good health. Input material: naive CD4+ T cells from blood. V is TRBV27 and J is TRBJ1-2, with D tentatively TRBD1 (6 bases). The CDR3 region has the DNA TGTGCCAGCAGTCACAGGGACTCTGGCTACACCTTC. Protein: CASSHRDSGYTF.